Each of the 23 T cell receptor beta chains below was sequenced from the same sample in a study of T cell repertoires in cytomegalovirus infection. What these receptors recognize is not known. TCRdb analysed the reads with MiXCR anew, one entry per CDR3 protein. The sample consists of 570,000 or so distinct CDR3 sequences, 35% to 50% of them appearing once. Sequencing used cultured PBMCs, obtained from culture after CMV antigen stimulation. These receptors originate from a human donor in good health (CMV status not recorded). Some clones in this sample may be carry-over from other donors' samples.

The genes are TRBV19 and TRBJ2-1; possible D gene TRBD2, 5 bases. Germline V gene data show CDR1 as LNHDA and CDR2 as SQIVND (reference sequence). This CDR3 contains 12 residues. Trimming removed 2 bases from V and 10 bases from J, with 9 bases in between. The CDR3 protein is CASSIPPGEQFF. The CDR3 nucleotides read TGTGCCAGTAGTATACCCCCGGGGGAGCAGTTCTTC. The entire variable domain, with the rest obtained from reference TRBV19 and TRBJ2-1, is as follows: DGGITQSPKYLFRKEGQNVTLSCEQNLNHDAMYWYRQDPGQGLRLIYYSQIVNDFQKGDIAEGYSVSREKKESFPLTVTSAQKNPTAFYLCASSIPPGEQFFGPGTRLTVL.

V gene TRBV7-4 combines with J gene TRBJ1-6; 9 bases match TRBD1. The V gene end was trimmed by 6 bases and the J gene end by 12 bases; junction bases not matched to a gene: 6. The CDR3 is 13 amino acids. Germline V gives CDR1 SGHVT, CDR2 SQSDAQ. Written as DNA, the CDR3 is TGTGCCAGCAGGTCCGGGACAGGGCTACCCCTCCACTTT. Its protein product is CASRSGTGLPLHF.

The chain couples TRBV6-2 or TRBV6-3 to TRBJ1-5; TRBD1 matches 8 bases. The CDR3 is 18 residues long. V was clipped by 2 bases and J by 0 bases; unmatched bases: 9. Germline lookup yields CDR1 MNHEY and CDR2 SVGEGT. The CDR3 is CASSYTWTGPYSNQPQHF. The CDR3 bases are TGTGCCAGCAGTTACACCTGGACAGGGCCCTATAGCAATCAGCCCCAGCATTTT.

The V call is TRBV19, the J call TRBJ2-7; D is possibly TRBD1 (6 bases). The CDR3 is made up of 15 amino acids. Trimming took 1 base from V and 7 from J, leaving 17 bases between them. In germline, CDR1 is LNHDA, CDR2 SQIVND (reference sequence). In DNA form, the CDR3 reads TGTGCCAGTAGTATAGCTACGACAGGTATGTGGGAGCAGTACTTC. Its translation is CASSIATTGMWEQYF. Complete variable domain (other parts from reference TRBV19 and TRBJ2-7): DGGITQSPKYLFRKEGQNVTLSCEQNLNHDAMYWYRQDPGQGLRLIYYSQIVNDFQKGDIAEGYSVSREKKESFPLTVTSAQKNPTAFYLCASSIATTGMWEQYFGPGTRLTVT.

The CDR3 DNA reads as TGTGCCAGCAGCCCTCTAGCGGGGACCCAAGAGACCCAGTACTTC. Amino acids: CASSPLAGTQETQYF. The rearrangement uses TRBV7-2 and TRBJ2-5; 9 bases agree with TRBD2. Looked up from germline, CDR1 is SGHTA and CDR2 is FQGNSA. The V gene end was trimmed by 5 bases and the J gene end by 1 base; junction bases not matched to a gene: 5. The CDR3 is 15 residues long.

Comment on this clonotype: A read error may produce the germline difference seen at one junction end. The chain couples TRBV7-2 to TRBJ2-7; no reliable D call. The CDR3 runs to 14 residues. The germline V gene has CDR1 SGHTA and CDR2 FQGNSA. The CDR3 sequence: CASSPPGGYYGQYF. CDR3 DNA: TGTGCCAGCAGCCCTCCGGGCGGATACTACGGGCAGTACTTC.

The CDR3 DNA reads as TGCGCCAGCAGCCCCGGGGGGACAGTCTGGAGAGAGACCCAGTACTTC. The encoded protein is CASSPGGTVWRETQYF. The chain employs TRBV4-3 and TRBJ2-5; the D call may be TRBD1 or TRBD2 (7 bases each). V was cut by 4 bases and J by 4 bases, with 19 bases left in between. Germline loops: CDR1 LGHNA, CDR2 YSLEER. This CDR3 has 16 amino acids.

The gene calls are TRBV7-9 and TRBJ1-5; D remains ambiguous. The CDR3 is 15 residues long. The V gene lost 5 bases and the J gene lost 0 bases, with 11 bases spanning the gap. In germline, CDR1 is SEHNR, CDR2 FQNEAQ (reference sequence). CDR3 loop: CASSGNDVSNQPQHF. CDR3 nucleotide sequence: TGTGCCAGCAGCGGAAACGATGTTAGCAATCAGCCCCAGCATTTT.

This clonotype was detected only a few times. V gene TRBV7-2 combines with J gene TRBJ2-1, with D perhaps TRBD1 or TRBD2 (5 bases each). V was pared by 5 bases and J by 9 bases, with 11 bases between. CDR3 length equals 12 residues. Germline CDR1 is SGHTA and CDR2 is FQGNSA. The CDR3 loop is CASSPWDREQFF. The CDR3 DNA sequence: TGTGCCAGCAGCCCCTGGGACCGTGAGCAGTTCTTC.

This clonotype was seen only a few times. This chain connects TRBV4-1 to TRBJ1-1; D gene uncertain. Germline CDR1 reads MGHRA; CDR2 reads YSYEKL. V shed 0 bases and J shed 5 bases, with 4 bases lying between them. The CDR3 is 12 residues long. This CDR3 reads CASSQDGTEAFF. CDR3 bases: TGCGCCAGCAGCCAAGATGGAACTGAAGCTTTCTTT.

Ten or more counts support this clonotype. The chain couples TRBV7-2 to TRBJ2-7, with 14 bases matching TRBD2. The ends lost 1 base at V and 10 bases at J; junction bases unmatched: 9. Germline-derived CDR1 and CDR2 are SGHTA and FQGNSA. The CDR3 has 16 residues. The CDR3 loop is CASSLDGLAGGTRQYF. CDR3 nucleotides: TGTGCCAGCAGCTTAGATGGACTAGCGGGAGGTACCCGCCAGTACTTC.

This clonotype was picked up a small number of times. The chain uses TRBV7-9 and TRBJ1-2; possibly TRBD1 for D (5 bases). CDR3 length equals 14 residues. Trimming took 5 bases from V and 5 from J, leaving 15 bases between them. Germline V gene lookup returns CDR1 SEHNR and CDR2 FQNEAQ (reference sequence). For the CDR3, the DNA is TGTGCCAGCAGCCCTACCTCTCAGGGATATGGCTACACCTTC. Its translation: CASSPTSQGYGYTF.

This clonotype was counted only a few times. The chain combines TRBV6-1 with TRBJ1-6; TRBD1 is a possible D gene (6 bases). With 7 bases removed from V and 0 bases from J, the gap between germline ends came to 16 bases. This CDR3 has 17 residues. Per germline, CDR1 MNHNS and CDR2 SASEGT. The CDR3: CASNYRAGYSYNSPLHF. DNA for the CDR3: TGTGCCAGCAACTACAGGGCTGGTTACTCCTATAATTCACCCCTCCACTTT.

This clonotype was found many times. This rearrangement joins TRBV7-2 to TRBJ2-1; D uncertain. The CDR3 covers 14 residues. V was pared by 6 bases and J by 2 bases, with 11 bases between. Looked up from germline, CDR1 is SGHTA and CDR2 is FQGNSA. In nucleotides, the CDR3 is TGTGCCAGCAGTTTTATTTTAACCTACAATGAGCAGTTCTTC. This gives the protein CASSFILTYNEQFF.

This clonotype was seen more than once but under ten times. This rearrangement joins TRBV7-2 to TRBJ2-2; maybe TRBD2 (6 bases). The CDR3 consists of 17 residues. Germline loops: CDR1 SGHTA, CDR2 FQGNSA. With 1 base removed from V and 5 bases from J, the gap between germline ends came to 17 bases. CDR3 residues: CASSLDPVRGKTGELFF. The CDR3 DNA reads as TGTGCCAGCAGCTTAGATCCGGTCCGGGGGAAGACCGGGGAGCTGTTTTTT.

The chain links TRBV20-1 to TRBJ1-5; D is possibly TRBD1 (5 bases). This CDR3 region has 14 residues. Germline assignment: CDR1 DFQATT and CDR2 SNEGSKA (reference sequence). V lost 3 bases to trimming and J lost 1 base, with 10 bases between them. In DNA form, the CDR3 reads TGCAGTGCTAGGGGGGGGGGAAGCAATCAGCCCCAGCATTTT. Protein sequence: CSARGGGSNQPQHF.

This clonotype turned up a few times. The chain employs TRBV12-3 or TRBV12-4 and TRBJ2-7; D gene ambiguous. There are 14 residues in the CDR3. With 7 bases removed from V and 6 bases from J, the gap between germline ends came to 19 bases. CDR3: CASTHGYLSPEQYF. In DNA, the CDR3 is TGTGCCAGCACCCACGGGTACCTCTCCCCCGAGCAGTACTTC.

This clonotype was found many times. The chain links TRBV7-2 to TRBJ2-7, with D perhaps TRBD1 (5 bases). This CDR3 spans 12 amino acids. Germline V CDR1 and CDR2: SGHTA, FQGNSA. The V end lost 5 bases, the J end lost 3 bases, and 8 bases lay between the germline ends. The CDR3, as DNA: TGTGCCAGCAGCCCGACAGTCTACGAGCAGTACTTC. Protein sequence: CASSPTVYEQYF.

The rearrangement links TRBV12-3 or TRBV12-4 to TRBJ2-1, with 8 bases that match TRBD1. The CDR3 runs 13 residues. Losses at the gene ends were 11 bases for V and 2 bases for J; bases not matched to a gene: 5. CDR3 sequence (DNA): TGTGCCGGGTCAGGGGGCCCCTACAATGAGCAGTTCTTC. Protein product: CAGSGGPYNEQFF.

At least ten counts were recorded for this clonotype. The chain couples TRBV5-4 to TRBJ2-5, with D perhaps assigned TRBD1 or TRBD2 (6 bases each). The germline V and J ends were trimmed by 4 bases and 5 bases, with 18 bases remaining between them. Germline V lookup: CDR1 SGHNT, CDR2 YYREEE (reference sequence). CDR3 length: 15 residues. In DNA form, the CDR3 reads TGTGCCAGCAGCCGGGTCGGGGGCTCGGTGGAGACCCAGTACTTC. Its translation is CASSRVGGSVETQYF.

This clonotype has more than one count but fewer than ten. The rearrangement joins TRBV4-1 to TRBJ1-5; no clear D gene. The V end lost 0 bases, the J end lost 6 bases, and 12 bases lay between the germline ends. The length of the CDR3 is 15 residues. Germline values: CDR1 MGHRA, CDR2 YSYEKL. CDR3 protein: CASSQDGQFGQPQHF. The CDR3 DNA reads TGCGCCAGCAGCCAAGACGGGCAGTTCGGTCAGCCCCAGCATTTT.

The chain uses TRBV10-3 and TRBJ2-5; D ambiguous. The germline V gene has CDR1 ENHRY and CDR2 SYGVKD. This CDR3 contains 14 residues. V was clipped by 3 bases and J by 2 bases, with 10 bases between them. CDR3 loop: CAISERSEQETQYF. CDR3 DNA sequence: TGTGCCATCAGTGAACGGAGTGAGCAAGAGACCCAGTACTTC.

The chain has TRBV6-1 and TRBJ1-5, with TRBD1 as a possible D gene (5 bases). Germline V gene data show CDR1 as MNHNS and CDR2 as SASEGT. The ends were cut back, 4 bases at V and 7 bases at J, with 11 bases in the middle. The CDR3 runs to 13 residues. The CDR3 loop reads CASSATWGQPQHF. Here the CDR3 DNA reads TGTGCCAGCAGTGCTACGTGGGGGCAGCCCCAGCATTTT.